Described below is a single T cell receptor (beta chain) sequence and its context. Assay: immunoSEQ multiplex PCR; the TCRdb copy retains only in-frame clones and omits some. The repertoire holds 340,000 or so clones, with 70% to 90% as singletons. V lost 5 bases, J lost 0 bases, and 23 bases lay in between. Germline V CDR1 and CDR2: MDHEN, SYDVKM. CDR3 length: 19 residues. This sample is drawn from a study of blood T cell repertoires in COVID-19. Enrollees, about 18 to 89 years old, lived in approximately 25 US areas. This receptor was obtained from a woman in her forties with acute COVID-19. The chain carries TRBV28 and TRBJ1-5, with TRBD1 as a possible D gene (5 bases). The sample taken for sequencing was PBMCs or T cells enriched from blood (not recorded which). The CDR3 coding sequence is TGTGCCAGCAGTGCTTATTGGAGAGGCGGGGGACCTAGCAATCAGCCCCAGCATTTT. Encoded protein: CASSAYWRGGGPSNQPQHF.